This entry concerns a single T cell receptor beta chain. The data belong to a study of cytomegalovirus exposure and HLA in healthy donors. V lost 5 bases and J lost 3; bases outside the gene matches: 3. The CDR3 loop spans 13 amino acids. Germline CDR1 and CDR2: SGHAT and FQNNGV. The primer mix had 60 Vbeta and 13 Jbeta primers. Using immunoSEQ multiplex PCR, the repertoire was profiled, and TCRdb retains in-frame clones only, with some absent. The data contain some 200,000 clones, more than 75% of them seen just once; the ten biggest clones take up 6.5%. The source material was PBMCs. The V and J genes are TRBV11-2 and TRBJ1-2, with TRBD1 matching over 7 bases. The receptor was derived from a woman between 50 and 59 years old in good health and CMV-seropositive. In DNA form, the CDR3 reads TGTGCCAGCAGCCTAGGGACAGACTATGGCTACACCTTC. This translates into CASSLGTDYGYTF.